Here is one TCR beta chain with its context. This specimen belongs to a study of T cell changes during pregnancy in multiple sclerosis. Germline assignment: CDR1 MGHDK and CDR2 SYGVNS. This CDR3 comprises 14 residues. V trimming: 1 base; J trimming: 10 bases; junction bases outside the gene matches: 9. Measured with immunoSEQ multiplex PCR; TCRdb has only the in-frame clones, and not every one. The table records 25,000 to 35,000 clones, about 91% of them present only once. The J gene is TRBJ1-1, the V gene TRBV25-1, with TRBD1 identical over 7 bases. The specimen comprised CD4+ T cells from peripheral blood mononuclear cells, sampled in the second trimester of pregnancy. This clonotype originated in a female donor with multiple sclerosis, enrolled in a pregnancy study. DNA for the CDR3: TGTGCCAGCAGTGAATTAGGGGGCTCCCGGCCAGCTTTCTTT. The encoded protein is CASSELGGSRPAFF.